These 32 T cell receptor beta chains originate from one sample sequenced in a study of cytomegalovirus exposure and HLA in healthy donors. Both 60 Vbeta primers and 13 Jbeta primers went into the PCR. TCRdb's copy holds only in-frame clones and misses some; the assay was immunoSEQ multiplex PCR. The sample records roughly 140,000 clones, around 75% being singletons. Sequenced input: PBMCs. The receptors were gathered from a human donor in good health.

The chain couples TRBV6-6 to TRBJ1-1, with TRBD1 as a possible D gene (5 bases). CDR1 is MNHNY, CDR2 SVGAGI, per germline (reference sequence). The CDR3 consists of 15 residues. Trimming left V 6 bases short and J 4 bases short, with 18 bases between. The DNA for the CDR3 is TGTGCCAGCAGCCAAGCCAGGGATTCGGGCACTGAAGCTTTCTTT. Protein product: CASSQARDSGTEAFF.

The table lists this clone with a count of one. The chain carries TRBV28 and TRBJ1-1, with 7 bases fitting TRBD1. The J segment lost 11 bases and the V segment lost 5 bases, leaving 14 bases of the junction unmatched. Looked up from germline, CDR1 is MDHEN and CDR2 is SYDVKM. The CDR3 is 14 amino acids. CDR3 protein: CASSPPTGRRVAFF. The CDR3 DNA sequence: TGTGCCAGCAGTCCCCCGACAGGGCGGCGTGTTGCTTTCTTT.

Only one count was recorded for this clone. J is TRBJ1-5 and V is TRBV19; no definite D call. The V gene's germline CDR1 is LNHDA and CDR2 SQIVND (reference sequence). CDR3 length: 14 residues. Trimming cost V 6 bases and J 0 bases, with 9 bases left between them. CDR3 nucleotides: TGTGCCAGTAGGCCGCGATATAGCAATCAGCCCCAGCATTTT. This codes for CASRPRYSNQPQHF. Full variable domain (remainder filled in from reference TRBV19 and TRBJ1-5): DGGITQSPKYLFRKEGQNVTLSCEQNLNHDAMYWYRQDPGQGLRLIYYSQIVNDFQKGDIAEGYSVSREKKESFPLTVTSAQKNPTAFYLCASRPRYSNQPQHFGDGTRLSIL.

This clone was found a few times. This chain connects TRBV28 to TRBJ1-2, with D perhaps matching TRBD1 (5 bases). The CDR3 has 14 residues. V lost 6 bases and J lost 4, with 15 bases in between. Germline V gene sequence: CDR1 MDHEN, CDR2 SYDVKM. The CDR3 sequence: CASSVIGQIYGYTF. The CDR3 DNA is TGTGCCAGCAGCGTCATTGGACAAATCTATGGCTACACCTTC.

The gene calls are TRBV6-1 and TRBJ1-2; TRBD1 matches 11 bases. Germline CDR1 reads MNHNS; CDR2 reads SASEGT. The ends lost 8 bases at V and 6 bases at J; junction bases unmatched: 5. CDR3 length: 13 residues. In DNA form, the CDR3 reads TGTGCCAGCCCCCGGGACAGGGGGGATGGCTACACCTTC. The encoded protein is CASPRDRGDGYTF.

The V and J genes are TRBV6-1 and TRBJ2-6; D unresolved. CDR3 size: 15 residues. Trimming stripped 10 bases from V and 0 bases from J, with 13 bases between. Germline CDR1 and CDR2: MNHNS and SASEGT. CDR3 protein: CATKGGISGANVLTF. CDR3 in DNA: TGTGCCACCAAAGGCGGAATCTCTGGGGCCAACGTCCTGACTTTC.

V is TRBV5-1 and J is TRBJ1-2, with a weak D call TRBD1 (6 bases). Trimming left V 0 bases short and J 4 bases short, with 7 bases between. In germline, CDR1 is SGHRS, CDR2 YFSETQ. This CDR3 has 13 amino acids. The CDR3 sequence is CASSLDRAYGYTF. DNA for the CDR3: TGCGCCAGCAGCTTGGACAGGGCCTATGGCTACACCTTC.

This clone came up once. The chain recombines TRBV6-5 with TRBJ2-7; 7 bases agree with TRBD2. The CDR3 runs to 14 residues. Per the germline V gene, CDR1 is MNHEY and CDR2 is SVGAGI. J was trimmed by 6 bases and V by 5 bases; bases with no gene match: 10. CDR3 bases: TGTGCCAGCAGTCCCCCCGGGAAGCGGGGCGAGCAGTACTTC. Encoded protein: CASSPPGKRGEQYF.

The chain is built from TRBV7-3 and TRBJ2-7, with D perhaps TRBD2 (6 bases). The CDR3 is made up of 14 amino acids. Germline loops: CDR1 SGHTA, CDR2 FQGTGA. V was trimmed by 2 bases and J by 3 bases, leaving 11 bases between them. CDR3 bases: TGTGCCAGCAGCTTAGGGGGGATCGGCTACGAGCAGTACTTC. Its protein is CASSLGGIGYEQYF.

This sequence joins TRBV19 and TRBJ1-2; a possible D gene is TRBD1 (6 bases). There are 15 residues in the CDR3. V gave up 2 bases and J gave up 1 base, with 11 bases separating them. CDR1 LNHDA and CDR2 SQIVND come from the germline V gene (reference sequence). CDR3 DNA sequence: TGTGCCAGTAGTATAAACAGGGATCTTAACTATGGCTACACCTTC. Residues: CASSINRDLNYGYTF.

The gene calls are TRBV5-1 and TRBJ1-6; no firm D call. CDR1 and CDR2 from the germline V gene are SGHRS and YFSETQ. This CDR3 spans 14 amino acids. The ends were cut back, 9 bases at V and 8 bases at J, with 18 bases in the middle. The CDR3 region is CATSNSGFDSPLHF. The CDR3 DNA reads as TGCGCCACTTCGAACAGTGGATTCGATTCACCCCTCCACTTT.

The rearrangement links TRBV7-8 to TRBJ1-1, with a possible D match to TRBD1 (6 bases). This CDR3 is 15 amino acids long. V lost 1 base to trimming and J lost 2 bases, with 11 bases between them. Germline assignment: CDR1 SGHVS and CDR2 FQNEAQ. The DNA of the CDR3 is TGTGCCAGCAGCTTAGGGCCAGGGGACAACACTGAAGCTTTCTTT. As protein: CASSLGPGDNTEAFF.

The chain couples TRBV7-2 to TRBJ2-7; a possible D gene is TRBD1 (5 bases). The CDR3 totals 15 residues. V lost 1 base and J lost 6, with 16 bases in between. Germline lookup yields CDR1 SGHTA and CDR2 FQGNSA. CDR3: CASSLGLRVSIEQYF. The DNA of the CDR3 is TGTGCCAGCAGCTTAGGACTCAGGGTTTCCATCGAGCAGTACTTC. The full variable domain, with the rest looked up from reference TRBV7-2 and TRBJ2-7, is GAGVSQSPSNKVTEKGKDVELRCDPISGHTALYWYRQSLGQGLEFLIYFQGNSAPDKSGLPSDRFSAERTGGSVSTLTIQRTQQEDSAVYLCASSLGLRVSIEQYFGPGTRLTVT.

This chain connects TRBV7-2 to TRBJ2-5; TRBD2 is a possible D gene (6 bases). Germline V gene sequence: CDR1 SGHTA, CDR2 FQGNSA. This CDR3 spans 17 amino acids. V gave up 0 bases and J gave up 2 bases, with 16 bases separating them. This CDR3 reads CASSLASTASGQETQYF. In DNA form, the CDR3 reads TGTGCCAGCAGCTTAGCGAGCACTGCCAGCGGGCAAGAGACCCAGTACTTC.

This clone turned up a few times. The V and J genes are TRBV19 and TRBJ1-5; D unresolved. CDR1 is LNHDA and CDR2 is SQIVND in the germline V gene (reference sequence). The V end was cut by 6 bases, the J end by 0 bases, with 9 bases between. The CDR3 has 14 amino acids. DNA for the CDR3: TGTGCCAGTAGCCAGGTTGATAGCAATCAGCCCCAGCATTTT. Protein sequence: CASSQVDSNQPQHF.

This clone was seen once. The V call is TRBV5-5, the J call TRBJ1-5; no definite D call. Trimming left V 0 bases short and J 4 bases short, with 17 bases between. The CDR3 runs 17 residues. Per the germline V gene, CDR1 is SGHKS and CDR2 is YYEKEE (reference sequence). CDR3 bases: TGTGCCAGCAGCTTGGTTGGTTGGGTAGGAGTTAATCAGCCCCAGCATTTT. Translation: CASSLVGWVGVNQPQHF.

J is TRBJ1-3 and V is TRBV18; 7 bases align to TRBD1. Germline assignment: CDR1 KGHSH and CDR2 LQKENI. Unmatched junction bases numbered 4, after V lost 6 bases and J lost 2 bases. This CDR3 comprises 14 residues. The CDR3 DNA follows: TGTGCCAGCTCGGCTAGGGGGCCTGGAAACACCATATATTTT. Protein sequence: CASSARGPGNTIYF. Full variable domain (rest looked up from reference TRBV18 and TRBJ1-3): NAGVMQNPRHLVRRRGQEARLRCSPMKGHSHVYWYRQLPEEGLKFMVYLQKENIIDESGMPKERFSAEFPKEGPSILRIQQVVRGDSAAYFCASSARGPGNTIYFGEGSWLTVV.

This rearrangement joins TRBV5-1 to TRBJ1-1, with 8 bases aligning to TRBD1. V lost 4 bases, J lost 1 base, and 12 bases stayed unmatched. CDR3 length: 17 amino acids. Looked up from germline, CDR1 is SGHRS and CDR2 is YFSETQ. CDR3 DNA sequence: TGCGCCAGCAGCCTTAACTTCAGGGGGCGGGGGAACACTGAAGCTTTCTTT. This codes for CASSLNFRGRGNTEAFF.

V and J are TRBV5-1 and TRBJ1-3, with D uncertain. CDR1 and CDR2 from the germline V gene are SGHRS and YFSETQ. CDR3 size: 14 residues. Trimming took 1 base from V and 2 from J, leaving 7 bases between them. CDR3 protein: CASSLTAPGNTIYF. CDR3 nucleotides: TGCGCCAGCAGCTTGACAGCTCCTGGAAACACCATATATTTT.

The gene calls are TRBV10-3 and TRBJ1-2; TRBD1 is a possible D gene (5 bases). There are 15 residues in the CDR3. V was trimmed by 0 bases and J by 7 bases, leaving 15 bases between them. Germline-derived CDR1 and CDR2 are ENHRY and SYGVKD. CDR3 sequence: CAISESAPGQGGYTF. In DNA, the CDR3 is TGTGCCATCAGTGAGTCGGCTCCAGGGCAGGGTGGCTACACCTTC.

This clone was found a few times. The CDR3: CASSRGLAVTGELFF. CDR3 coding DNA: TGCGCCAGCAGCCGAGGACTAGCGGTCACCGGGGAGCTGTTTTTT. The chain is built from TRBV4-3 and TRBJ2-2; TRBD2 agrees at 10 bases. V trimming: 4 bases; J trimming: 4 bases; junction bases outside the gene matches: 3. CDR3 length: 15 amino acids. Germline-derived CDR1 and CDR2 are LGHNA and YSLEER.

The chain combines TRBV9 with TRBJ1-3; D gene unclear. V lost 3 bases to trimming and J lost 0 bases, with 7 bases between them. Germline V gives CDR1 SGDLS, CDR2 YYNGEE. The CDR3 covers 14 residues. The CDR3 spells CASSAGGSGNTIYF. The CDR3 DNA sequence: TGTGCCAGCAGCGCGGGAGGCTCTGGAAACACCATATATTTT. Complete variable domain (other parts from reference TRBV9 and TRBJ1-3): DSGVTQTPKHLITATGQRVTLRCSPRSGDLSVYWYQQSLDQGLQFLIQYYNGEERAKGNILERFSAQQFPDLHSELNLSSLELGDSALYFCASSAGGSGNTIYFGEGSWLTVV.

V is TRBV10-3 and J is TRBJ1-1; no clear D. V was pared by 0 bases and J by 3 bases, with 5 bases between. The CDR3 has 13 amino acids. Per the germline V gene, CDR1 is ENHRY and CDR2 is SYGVKD. CDR3 region: CAISESGDTEAFF. The CDR3 DNA reads TGTGCCATCAGTGAGTCGGGAGACACTGAAGCTTTCTTT.

The rearrangement links TRBV6-6 to TRBJ2-7; 7 bases are a match to TRBD1. Germline V CDR1 and CDR2: MNHNY, SVGAGI (reference sequence). CDR3 length: 16 residues. The trim removed 0 bases at V and 3 bases at J, leaving 8 bases unmatched. CDR3 protein: CASSYSSGDRDYEQYF. The CDR3, as DNA: TGTGCCAGCAGTTACTCTTCTGGAGACAGGGACTACGAGCAGTACTTC.

V gene TRBV6-5 combines with J gene TRBJ1-1; no definite D call. CDR3 length: 14 residues. Germline assignment: CDR1 MNHEY and CDR2 SVGAGI. Between the trimmed V and J ends, which lost 6 bases and 1 base, there was a span of 12 bases. CDR3 loop: CASSRPLPNTEAFF. DNA of the CDR3: TGTGCCAGCAGCAGGCCCTTACCGAACACTGAAGCTTTCTTT.

The chain carries TRBV6-5 and TRBJ2-7, with 13 bases identical to TRBD2. The trim removed 5 bases at V and 4 bases at J, leaving 5 bases unmatched. Germline CDR1 and CDR2: MNHEY and SVGAGI. There are 15 residues in the CDR3. As DNA, the CDR3 is TGTGCCAGCAGTCCAGGACTAGCGGGAGTATACGAGCAGTACTTC. This sequence encodes CASSPGLAGVYEQYF.

This sequence joins TRBV20-1 and TRBJ2-1; 11 bases agree with TRBD2. Looked up from germline, CDR1 is DFQATT and CDR2 is SNEGSKA (reference sequence). CDR3 length: 11 residues. The chain's CDR3 is CTTSGTNEQFF. The CDR3 nucleotides are TGCACGACTAGCGGGACCAATGAGCAGTTCTTC.

This chain uses TRBV28 with TRBJ2-1; 8 bases are a match to TRBD2. The CDR3 runs 12 residues. V trimming: 4 bases; J trimming: 8 bases; junction bases outside the gene matches: 1. CDR1 is MDHEN and CDR2 is SYDVKM in the germline V gene. CDR3 residues: CASSSRGDEQFF. In DNA, the CDR3 is TGTGCCAGCAGTTCGCGGGGGGATGAGCAGTTCTTC.

The rearrangement links TRBV6-5 to TRBJ1-2; 8 bases are a match to TRBD1. The CDR3 loop spans 14 amino acids. J was trimmed by 6 bases and V by 6 bases; bases with no gene match: 9. Germline loops: CDR1 MNHEY, CDR2 SVGAGI. The CDR3 protein is CASSLGDRGHGYTF. Written as DNA, the CDR3 is TGTGCCAGCAGCCTCGGAGACAGGGGACATGGCTACACCTTC.

This sequence joins TRBV7-7 and TRBJ2-3; D ambiguous. There are 13 residues in the CDR3. Trimming shortened V by 3 bases and J by 9 bases, and 13 bases separated the two germline ends. Germline CDR1 and CDR2: SSHAT and FNYEAQ (reference sequence). CDR3 amino acids: CASSLSTLETQYF. The CDR3, as DNA: TGTGCCAGCAGCTTGTCGACATTGGAAACGCAGTATTTT.

Points on this clone: In the same sample, other DNA sequences code for this CDR3. The chain combines TRBV6-5 with TRBJ2-7; the D gene is possibly TRBD2 (6 bases). V was clipped by 0 bases and J by 3 bases, with 6 bases between them. Germline values: CDR1 MNHEY, CDR2 SVGAGI. This CDR3 region has 13 residues. CDR3 residues: CASSYSGSYEQYF. The CDR3 DNA reads TGTGCCAGCAGTTACTCCGGGAGCTACGAGCAGTACTTC.

The V gene is TRBV5-6, the J gene TRBJ2-2, with D maybe TRBD1 (6 bases). Between the trimmed V and J ends, which lost 6 bases and 0 bases, there was a span of 15 bases. CDR1 SGHDT and CDR2 YYEEEE come from the germline V gene. The CDR3 runs 16 residues. The CDR3 DNA reads TGTGCCAGCATCCTCCAGGGGATATCGAACACCGGGGAGCTGTTTTTT. It translates to CASILQGISNTGELFF.